The text below deals with one TCR beta chain. Its antigen is not identified. This entry belongs to a study of cytomegalovirus exposure and HLA in healthy donors. Germline-derived CDR1 and CDR2 are SEHNR and FQNEAQ (reference sequence). Trimming shortened V by 5 bases and J by 9 bases, and 14 bases separated the two germline ends. There are 14 residues in the CDR3. Study observations and caveats: Compared with the approximately 670-donor mean, an Asian-associated ancestry cluster reportedly had fewer N-insertions, according to a later analysis.

It was with 60 Vbeta and 13 Jbeta primers that the PCR ran. Original data processing: There were about 86 million unique TCR beta chains by a later count, and some 10 million of them were shared. Data came from immunoSEQ multiplex PCR; TCRdb stores just in-frame clones and leaves some out. V and J calls plus clone size are reproduced from that table; the DNA served to infer D and trimming. The table lists around 70,000 clones. The rearrangement uses TRBV7-9 and TRBJ1-6; D might be TRBD1 (6 bases). The sample consisted of PBMCs. The clonotype comes from a middle-aged man in good health and CMV-seronegative. As DNA, the CDR3 is TGTGCCAGCAGCGCCGGGACACTGGGTTCACCCCTCCACTTT. Protein product: CASSAGTLGSPLHF.